Listed below are T cell receptor beta chains from one sample, sequenced in a study of shared clonotypes between healthy human individuals. Libraries were prepared by immunoSEQ multiplex PCR; TCRdb keeps only in-frame clonotypes and omits some of them. The sample shows about 2 million clones, 85% to 95% of them seen only once. Material: naive CD4+ T cells sorted from blood. These receptor sequences come from a young man in good health. CDR3s leave out the opening cysteine and the closing phenylalanine or tryptophan. The order of the fields is clone size, J gene, V gene, CDR3 protein. The size of a clone is reported for some rows only, either as once, few or many, or as a class for expanded clones.

>NA|TRBJ2-2|TRBV2
ASRGGHTGELF
>NA|TRBJ2-6|TRBV7-8
ASSLATQGVRISGANVLT
>NA|TRBJ2-2|TRBV5-1
ASIEVTGELF
>NA|TRBJ1-1|TRBV6-5
ASSRGTEAF
>NA|TRBJ2-3|TRBV10-3
AISESDFDTQY
>NA|TRBJ1-2|TRBV10-3
AIDREGVYT
>NA|TRBJ1-3|TRBV2
ASRRGDRTGNTIY
>NA|TRBJ1-1|TRBV10-1
ASSESIDGMNTEAF
>NA|TRBJ2-3|TRBV5-1
ASSLLRGTDTQY
>NA|TRBJ2-7|TRBV6-5
ASSYSIGLPAEQY
>NA|TRBJ2-3|TRBV5-1
ASSRGSNADTQY
>NA|TRBJ1-3|TRBV6-1
ASSFGQPGNTIY
>NA|TRBJ2-3|TRBV4-1
ASSQDGGQSTDTQY
>NA|TRBJ1-4|TRBV5-1
ASSPTVTNEKLF
>NA|TRBJ1-1|TRBV7-6
ASSLSSGTEAF
>NA|TRBJ1-3|TRBV5-1
ASGEGNLGNTIY
>NA|TRBJ1-5|TRBV15
ATSTLTGAYSNQPQH
>NA|TRBJ2-6|TRBV5-4
ASSSGDSGANVLT
>few|TRBJ2-7|TRBV6-5
ASSYSNQAETYEQY
>NA|TRBJ1-5|TRBV18
ASSPSQNQPQH
>NA|TRBJ2-2|TRBV27
ASRRAANTGELF
>NA|TRBJ2-2|TRBV19
ASSKTSALGELF
>NA|TRBJ2-7|TRBV6-5
ASRNYRDKSYEQY
>NA|TRBJ2-5|TRBV7-9
ASSLEALAKGETQY
>NA|TRBJ1-1|TRBV5-4
ASSPQAMNTEAF
>once|TRBJ1-4|TRBV6-5
ASSYSAQATNEKLF
>NA|TRBJ2-1|TRBV6-6
ASSYLNEQF
>NA|TRBJ2-7|TRBV14
ASSQLAFRGWNEQY
>NA|TRBJ2-7|TRBV30
AWRRRGLGYEQY
>NA|TRBJ2-7|TRBV6-1
ASSERDRGNEQY
>NA|TRBJ1-2|TRBV29-1
SVQRKLSGDGYT